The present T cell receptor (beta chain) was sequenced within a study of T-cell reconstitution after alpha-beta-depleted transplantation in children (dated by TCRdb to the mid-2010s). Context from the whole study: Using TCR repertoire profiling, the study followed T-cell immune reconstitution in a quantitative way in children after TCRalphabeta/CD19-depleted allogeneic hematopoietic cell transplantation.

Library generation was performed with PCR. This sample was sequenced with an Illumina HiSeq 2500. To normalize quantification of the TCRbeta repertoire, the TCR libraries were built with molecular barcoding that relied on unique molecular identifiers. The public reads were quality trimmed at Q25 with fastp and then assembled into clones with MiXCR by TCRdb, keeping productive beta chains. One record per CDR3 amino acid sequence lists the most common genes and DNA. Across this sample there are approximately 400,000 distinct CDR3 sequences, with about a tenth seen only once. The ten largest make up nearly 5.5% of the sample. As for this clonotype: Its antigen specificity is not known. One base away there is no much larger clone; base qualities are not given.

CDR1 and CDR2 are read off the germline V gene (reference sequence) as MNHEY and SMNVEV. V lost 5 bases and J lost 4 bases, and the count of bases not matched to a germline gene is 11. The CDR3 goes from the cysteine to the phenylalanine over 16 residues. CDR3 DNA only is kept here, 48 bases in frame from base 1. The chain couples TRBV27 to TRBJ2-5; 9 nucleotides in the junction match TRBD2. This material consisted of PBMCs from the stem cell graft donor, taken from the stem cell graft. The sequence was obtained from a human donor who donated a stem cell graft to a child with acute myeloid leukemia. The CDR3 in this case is CASSASSGSLPETQYF. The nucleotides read TGTGCCAGCAGTGCGAGTAGCGGGAGTCTTCCAGAGACCCAGTACTTC.